This note documents a single T cell receptor (beta chain) sequence. The source of the sample is a study of blood T cell repertoires in COVID-19. Background on the study: From the United States, Italy and Spain came samples of acute and convalescent COVID-19. PBMCs, B-cell-depleted T cells, or T cells provided the cDNA or gDNA that made up the material.

The CDR3 is 14 amino acids. CDR1 is LNHDA, CDR2 SQIVND, per germline (reference sequence). Trimming cost V 5 bases and J 5 bases; bases outside gene matches: 5. Per the original data handling: Estimated nucleated cell counts came from reference gene primer amplification. The protocol was immunoSEQ multiplex PCR, while the TCRdb copy is restricted to in-frame clones and leaves out a portion. V and J calls and clone size come straight from that table; D and trimming were deduced from the DNA. Of roughly 78,000 clones listed, around 88% were seen once; the top ten hold less than 0.65%. Sequenced material: peripheral blood. V is TRBV19 and J is TRBJ1-2; TRBD1 aligns across 10 bases. The TCR comes from a man aged 55 to 70 with acute or convalescent COVID-19. The CDR3 region has the DNA TGTGCCAGTAGTGGTGGGACAGGGGAGTATGGCTACACCTTC. Translation: CASSGGTGEYGYTF.